One and the same sample provided the 6 T cell receptor beta chains below, sequenced in a study of cytomegalovirus exposure and HLA in healthy donors. The PCR contained 60 Vbeta and 13 Jbeta primers. Data came from immunoSEQ multiplex PCR; TCRdb stores just in-frame clones and leaves some out. Here the sample spans under 150,000 clones, approximately 89% being singletons. The specimen was PBMCs. All receptors come from a woman between 25 and 40 years old in good health and CMV-seropositive.

The chain links TRBV10-3 to TRBJ1-1; tentative D call: TRBD1 (6 bases). Trimming pared 6 bases from V and 5 bases from J, leaving 10 bases between. This CDR3 comprises 12 residues. Germline CDR1 and CDR2: ENHRY and SYGVKD. The CDR3, as DNA: TGTGCCATCAGGTCACAGGGAACTGAAGCTTTCTTT. Its translation is CAIRSQGTEAFF.

The chain employs TRBV13 and TRBJ1-1; perhaps TRBD1 as D (6 bases). V shed 6 bases and J shed 2 bases, with 22 bases lying between them. The germline CDR1 and CDR2 sequences are PRHDT and FYEKMQ (reference sequence). The CDR3 is 17 residues long. For the CDR3, the DNA is TGTGCCAGCAGTGGGGATCCAAGAGGGGGGGCCAACACTGAAGCTTTCTTT. Residues: CASSGDPRGGANTEAFF.

V is TRBV10-3 and J is TRBJ2-5; 9 positions match TRBD2. The CDR3 covers 16 residues. The ends lost 3 bases at V and 4 bases at J; junction bases unmatched: 9. Per germline, CDR1 ENHRY and CDR2 SYGVKD. The CDR3 region is CAISDASGIGRETQYF. DNA for the CDR3: TGTGCCATCAGTGACGCTAGCGGGATAGGTAGAGAGACCCAGTACTTC.

The rearrangement links TRBV5-1 to TRBJ2-2, with TRBD2 matching 8 bases. The CDR3 loop spans 15 amino acids. Germline CDR1 SGHRS, CDR2 YFSETQ. V trimming: 1 base; J trimming: 4 bases; junction bases outside the gene matches: 3. CDR3 protein: CASSLSLAGTGELFF. The CDR3 DNA reads as TGCGCCAGCAGCTTGAGTCTAGCGGGCACCGGGGAGCTGTTTTTT.

This clone was seen a few times. The chain couples TRBV6-5 to TRBJ2-1; a possible D gene is TRBD1 (6 bases). Trimming stripped 6 bases from V and 0 bases from J, with 12 bases between. The germline V gene has CDR1 MNHEY and CDR2 SVGAGI. This CDR3 has 15 amino acids. The CDR3 DNA follows: TGTGCCAGCAGCCTCCGGGACAACTCCTACAATGAGCAGTTCTTC. Protein: CASSLRDNSYNEQFF.

The chain employs TRBV28 and TRBJ2-5; TRBD1 aligns across 10 bases. In germline, CDR1 is MDHEN, CDR2 SYDVKM. V lost 9 bases to trimming and J lost 5 bases; unmatched junction nucleotides: 9. The CDR3 contains 14 residues. Here the CDR3 DNA reads TGTGCCAGTACCCCGGGACAGGGGAGTGAGACCCAGTACTTC. This sequence encodes CASTPGQGSETQYF.